This record covers a single T cell receptor beta chain. This clonotype was counted between two and nine times. Its antigen is still unknown. Base qualities are not recorded, but no much larger clone differs from it by a single base. The junction shows trimming of 5 bases on V and 6 bases on J, and the gene matches do not reach 7 bases of it. The cysteine opens and the phenylalanine closes a CDR3 of 15 amino acids. CDR3 DNA is the only sequence kept; it has 45 bases, read in frame from the first base. CDR1 is given as SGHTA and CDR2 as FQGTGA, both from the germline V gene. The data are from a study of T cells in Graves' hyperthyroidism and ophthalmopathy (dated by TCRdb to about 2019). With respect to the entire study: Peripheral blood samples were taken at the time of initial diagnosis, prior to any treatment. In six Graves' hyperthyroidism patients, the study also compared T-cell repertoires from thyroid tissue with T-cell repertoires from blood. The paper reports TCR Vbeta CDR3 sequencing of approximately 130 peripheral blood samples: under 45 ophthalmopathy, roughly 74 hyperthyroidism and around 17 progressor patients. The 95 to 100 discovery patients were randomly divided into training and test sets at a 7:3 ratio. To identify distinguishing TCR V-J signatures, a discovery cohort of about 95 patients was used, comprising under 45 with Graves' ophthalmopathy and 57 with stable Graves' hyperthyroidism. Following sampling, methimazole starting at 30 mg daily was given to hyperthyroidism patients, and high-dose intravenous methylprednisolone was given to ophthalmopathy patients. An independent validation cohort of about 19 hyperthyroidism patients and 17 patients who later progressed to ophthalmopathy tested prospective prediction of ophthalmopathy. What the study reported, not specific to this receptor: Most expanded thyroid clonotypes (frequency above 0.001) were also found in blood, which suggests that blood repertoires may mirror thyroid immune responses. Sample size was not statistically predetermined, and blinding of investigators to group allocation was not performed. In validation, the model predicted progression to ophthalmopathy a median of roughly six months before onset, with approximately 68% sensitivity and roughly 73% specificity. In cross-validation, a model built on a 13 V-J signature told ophthalmopathy apart from stable hyperthyroidism with 85% to 90% sensitivity and approximately 81% specificity, and in testing the same model reached 80%/75%.

The TCR beta CDR3 regions were amplified from RNA transcripts. A first-round RT-PCR of the TCR CDR3 used the HTBI primer set with the Qiagen OneStep RT-PCR kit. Libraries were constructed in a second round of multiplex PCR, after which size selection and purification were performed. Libraries were sequenced paired-end with 100 bp reads on an Illumina HiSeq2000. On the authors' methods: SOAPnuke was used to process the raw data, removing reads that contained adapters or uncalled bases, had a mean Phred below 15, or lacked an exact match to the constant primer or identifier. COPE v1.2.5 was used to merge the high-quality paired reads, and each unique nucleotide sequence was defined as a clonotype. MiTCR v1.1 was used to align clonotypes to the IMGT TRBV, TRBD and TRBJ reference segments. The analysis was restricted to V-J combinations with a frequency above 0.0001, which together covered about 99% of the repertoires. The TCS score was defined as F50 (clonal expansion) divided by E x V (chaos), with BLOSUM62-based TCRdist calculated between CDR3 peptides within each V-J. Welch's t-statistics and random forest reduced around 520 V-J features to fewer than 15, which were used in a naive Bayes classifier (R e1071). TCRdb handled the public reads itself, with Q25 trimming in fastp and clone calling in MiXCR, and kept productive beta chains. One record per CDR3 amino acid sequence lists the most common genes and DNA. Clone size and V and J calls follow TCRdb, not the original study. The sample table shows 300,000 to 450,000 distinct CDR3 sequences, and approximately 14% are seen once. The top ten clones comprise roughly 11% of the sample.

Stable Graves' hyperthyroidism was defined as the absence of progression to ophthalmopathy over 18 months of follow-up. Hyperthyroidism patients were newly diagnosed, had a disease duration of under 2 months, and were aged 18 to 65 years. Any patient with an uncontrolled infection, another autoimmune disease, pregnancy or lactation was excluded. Diagnoses were established on the basis of clinical symptoms, serum thyroxine and TRAb, thyroid ultrasound, and orbital computed tomography. PBMCs were separated from roughly 10 ml of fresh peripheral blood using Ficoll-Paque density gradient centrifugation. Total RNA was extracted using Trizol reagent, and RNA quality was assessed on an Agilent 2100 Bioanalyzer.

In this chain, TRBV7-3 is recombined with TRBJ2-1; 10 junctional bases match TRBD2. The TCR originated in an older woman with Graves' hyperthyroidism. The sample consisted of blood. The CDR3 reads as follows: CASSILAGRLNEQFF. The nucleotide sequence is given as TGTGCCAGCAGCATACTAGCGGGGCGGCTCAATGAGCAGTTCTTC.